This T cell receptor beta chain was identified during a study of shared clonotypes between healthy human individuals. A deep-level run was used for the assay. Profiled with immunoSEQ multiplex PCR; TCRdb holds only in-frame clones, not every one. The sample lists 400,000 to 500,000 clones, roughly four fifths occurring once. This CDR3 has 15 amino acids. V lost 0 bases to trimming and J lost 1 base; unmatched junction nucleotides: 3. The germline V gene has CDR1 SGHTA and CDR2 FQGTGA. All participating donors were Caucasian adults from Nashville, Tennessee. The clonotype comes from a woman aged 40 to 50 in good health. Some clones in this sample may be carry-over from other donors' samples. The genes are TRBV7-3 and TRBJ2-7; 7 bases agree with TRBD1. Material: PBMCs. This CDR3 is CASSLTGQESYEQYF. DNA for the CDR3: TGTGCCAGCAGCTTAACTGGACAGGAATCCTACGAGCAGTACTTC.